This record looks at one T cell receptor beta chain sequence and its context. The sample comes from a study of blood T cell repertoires in COVID-19. As for the study in general: COVID-19 samples from acute and convalescent phases originated in the United States, Italy and Spain.

Only in-frame clones appear in the TCRdb table, and some are missing; sequencing was by immunoSEQ multiplex PCR. Of tens of thousands of clones listed, approximately 90% were seen once; the top ten hold roughly 0.35%. The V gene lost 6 bases and the J gene lost 9 bases, with 17 bases spanning the gap. The CDR3 is 14 residues long. Germline loops: CDR1 MDHEN, CDR2 SYDVKM. During active infection, Seattle patients enrolled and were then monitored through disease. The source is a man in his fifties or sixties with COVID-19, enrolled during active disease. Specimen: peripheral blood. The chain carries TRBV28 and TRBJ1-4; D possibly corresponds to TRBD1 (6 bases). DNA of the CDR3: TGTGCCAGCAGATCGACAGGCGCTAACCAAAAACTGTTTTTT. Its translation is CASRSTGANQKLFF.